Following are 16 T cell receptor beta chains from one sample sequenced in a study of blood T cells in healthy people across ages. For the second PCR, which ran for about 7 to 12 cycles, a sample-barcoded 5' primer and a J-beta primer mix were used. Using its own MiXCR run on the 5' RACE reads, TCRdb lists one record per CDR3 protein. This table holds about 640,000 distinct CDR3 sequences, roughly three fifths found once. Sequencing was carried out using blood. These receptors originate from a man aged 55-75 years in good health.

This clonotype was found once. J is TRBJ2-3 and V is TRBV4-1; D uncertain. The CDR3 is 14 residues long. The germline V gene encodes CDR1 MGHRA and CDR2 YSYEKL. V was shortened by 1 base and J by 4 bases, with 9 bases between the two germline ends. CDR3: CASSQVRTPDTQYF. The DNA of the CDR3 is TGCGCCAGCAGCCAAGTCCGGACGCCAGATACGCAGTATTTT.

V is TRBV24-1 and J is TRBJ2-5; the D gene could be TRBD1 or TRBD2 (6 bases each). This CDR3 contains 15 residues. Germline assignment: CDR1 KGHDR and CDR2 SFDVKD. V lost 3 bases and J 0 bases, leaving 10 bases between the germline ends. The DNA of the CDR3 is TGTGCCACCAGTGATGCCGGGGGCTACCAAGAGACCCAGTACTTC. It specifies CATSDAGGYQETQYF.

This clonotype was recorded once. J is TRBJ2-3 and V is TRBV11-2; 8 positions match TRBD1. V dropped 7 bases and J dropped 2; count of bases not matched to a gene: 8. Germline CDR1 is SGHAT and CDR2 is FQNNGV. CDR3 size: 15 residues. CDR3 amino acids: CASTISGGLTDTQYF. The CDR3 bases are TGTGCCAGCACCATCTCAGGGGGCCTCACAGATACGCAGTATTTT. Together with reference TRBV11-2 and TRBJ2-3, the CDR3 gives the full variable domain: EAGVAQSPRYKIIEKRQSVAFWCNPISGHATLYWYQQILGQGPKLLIQFQNNGVVDDSQLPKDRFSAERLKGVDSTLKIQPAKLEDSAVYLCASTISGGLTDTQYFGPGTRLTVL.

This clonotype has more than one count but fewer than ten. J is TRBJ2-6 and V is TRBV9; a possible D gene is TRBD1 (6 bases). This CDR3 is 15 amino acids long. V lost 3 bases and J 1 base, leaving 8 bases between the germline ends. Germline V gene lookup returns CDR1 SGDLS and CDR2 YYNGEE. CDR3 region: CASSAQGSGANVLTF. The CDR3 DNA reads TGTGCCAGCAGCGCCCAGGGGTCTGGGGCCAACGTCCTGACTTTC.

This clonotype occurred a few times. The chain carries TRBV20-1 and TRBJ2-1; TRBD1 agrees at 11 bases. The trim removed 3 bases at V and 10 bases at J, leaving 11 bases unmatched. Germline CDR1 is DFQATT and CDR2 is SNEGSKA (reference sequence). The CDR3 has 15 residues. CDR3 in amino acids: CSARRIGQGAGEQFF. In nucleotides, the CDR3 is TGCAGTGCTAGGAGGATCGGACAGGGGGCTGGGGAGCAGTTCTTC.

The chain combines TRBV6-2 or TRBV6-3 with TRBJ1-4, with a tentative D call TRBD1 (5 bases). Trimming cost V 6 bases and J 5 bases, with 16 bases left between them. Germline CDR1 MNHEY, CDR2 SVGEGT. The CDR3 is 15 amino acids. CDR3 in amino acids: CASSADSVLNEKLFF. CDR3 nucleotide sequence: TGTGCCAGCAGCGCCGACAGCGTTTTAAATGAAAAACTGTTTTTT.

As regards this clonotype: At one boundary the junction diverges from the germline segment, which might be a read error. V gene TRBV27 combines with J gene TRBJ1-1; weak D call: TRBD1 (5 bases). The CDR3 loop spans 14 amino acids. Germline CDR1 reads MNHEY; CDR2 reads SMNVEV (reference sequence). CDR3 loop: CARSFQGGNTEAFF. The CDR3 DNA follows: TGTGCCCGCAGTTTCCAGGGTGGGAACACTGAAGCTTTCTTT.

The rearrangement links TRBV5-1 to TRBJ1-1, with a possible D match to TRBD1 (5 bases). Deletions cut 4 bases from V and 1 base from J, with 14 bases between. The length of the CDR3 is 15 residues. Germline values: CDR1 SGHRS, CDR2 YFSETQ. The CDR3 here is CASSPLDIQNTEAFF. CDR3 in DNA: TGCGCCAGCAGCCCACTGGACATCCAGAACACTGAAGCTTTCTTT. Full variable domain (outside the CDR3, taken from reference TRBV5-1 and TRBJ1-1): KAGVTQTPRYLIKTRGQQVTLSCSPISGHRSVSWYQQTPGQGLQFLFEYFSETQRNKGNFPGRFSGRQFSNSRSEMNVSTLELGDSALYLCASSPLDIQNTEAFFGQGTRLTVV.

This clonotype turned up a few times. This chain uses TRBV6-5 with TRBJ2-5, with D maybe TRBD2 (5 bases). The V end was cut by 5 bases, the J end by 5 bases, with 12 bases between. This CDR3 has 13 residues. CDR1 is MNHEY and CDR2 is SVGAGI in the germline V gene. In DNA form, the CDR3 reads TGTGCCAGCAGTCTACTAGAACGGGAGACCCAGTACTTC. Residues: CASSLLERETQYF.

This clonotype was seen repeatedly, ten times or more. The chain couples TRBV4-1 to TRBJ2-1; possibly TRBD2 for D (6 bases). This CDR3 contains 16 residues. V was shortened by 4 bases and J by 5 bases, with 18 bases between the two germline ends. Per the germline V gene, CDR1 is MGHRA and CDR2 is YSYEKL. The CDR3 region is CASSLTSGPDHNEQFF. CDR3 coding DNA: TGCGCCAGCAGCCTCACAAGCGGGCCTGACCACAATGAGCAGTTCTTC.

V and J are TRBV13 and TRBJ2-1; D is possibly TRBD2 (5 bases). Germline CDR1 and CDR2: PRHDT and FYEKMQ (reference sequence). Trimming removed 5 bases from V and 7 bases from J, with 12 bases in between. The CDR3 is made up of 13 amino acids. This chain's CDR3 is CASSTGLENEQFF. In nucleotides, the CDR3 is TGTGCCAGCAGCACCGGACTCGAGAATGAGCAGTTCTTC.

In this sample, this clonotype turned up a few times. The chain has TRBV5-6 and TRBJ2-7; no definite D call. Germline lookup yields CDR1 SGHDT and CDR2 YYEEEE. Trimming took 1 base from V and 1 from J, leaving 12 bases between them. The CDR3 totals 15 residues. The CDR3 sequence is CASSLYKFASYEQYF. CDR3 DNA: TGTGCCAGCAGCTTGTATAAGTTTGCGTCCTACGAGCAGTACTTC.

The chain couples TRBV25-1 to TRBJ1-1; D possibly corresponds to TRBD1 (5 bases). The CDR3 covers 17 residues. V was trimmed by 2 bases and J by 0 bases, leaving 16 bases between them. The V gene's germline CDR1 is MGHDK and CDR2 SYGVNS. Here the CDR3 DNA reads TGTGCCAGCAGTGAAGGACCTCCAGGGCGGATGAACACTGAAGCTTTCTTT. Protein sequence: CASSEGPPGRMNTEAFF.

This clonotype was seen only a few times. The chain has TRBV12-3 or TRBV12-4 and TRBJ2-2; D is unclear. V lost 4 bases, J lost 6 bases, and 6 bases lay in between. CDR3 length: 12 amino acids. Written as DNA, the CDR3 is TGTGCCAGCAGTTCCCCCCCCGGGGAGCTGTTTTTT. Translated, it gives CASSSPPGELFF.

The gene calls are TRBV7-2 and TRBJ2-1; no clear D. TRBJ2-7 explains the end of the DNA better; the J call may be wrong. Germline V gene lookup returns CDR1 SGHTA and CDR2 FQGNSA. CDR3 length: 16 residues. For the CDR3, the DNA is TGTGCCAGCAGCTTAGATGTTTTGAGCTCCTACAATGAGCAGTACTTC. Protein: CASSLDVLSSYNEQYF.

This clonotype has a count of ten or more. V is TRBV12-3 or TRBV12-4 and J is TRBJ2-3; no clear D. V was clipped by 1 base and J by 3 bases, with 5 bases between them. CDR3 length: 13 amino acids. The CDR3 is CASSLEGTDTQYF. CDR3 in DNA: TGTGCCAGCAGTTTAGAAGGGACAGATACGCAGTATTTT.